These 8 T cell receptor beta chains were sequenced from one sample in a study of blood T cell repertoires in COVID-19. Sequenced by immunoSEQ multiplex PCR; TCRdb stores in-frame clones only, minus some. The sample holds 100,000 to 150,000 clones; 60% to 85% are singletons and the top ten take approximately 5.6%. The sample taken for sequencing was peripheral blood. The receptors were gathered from a man in his sixties or seventies with acute or convalescent COVID-19.

The chain couples TRBV18 to TRBJ2-3, with D perhaps matching TRBD1 (5 bases). The V end lost 6 bases, the J end lost 1 base, and 8 bases lay between the germline ends. This CDR3 is 13 amino acids long. Germline V gene sequence: CDR1 KGHSH, CDR2 LQKENI. CDR3 nucleotides: TGTGCCAGCTCTCCCAGGGGCACAGATACGCAGTATTTT. Amino acid sequence: CASSPRGTDTQYF.

The gene calls are TRBV10-2 and TRBJ2-3; 10 nucleotides line up with TRBD2. The ends lost 2 bases at V and 5 bases at J; junction bases unmatched: 7. The CDR3 is made up of 16 amino acids. The germline V gene has CDR1 WSHSY and CDR2 SAAADI. For the CDR3, the DNA is TGCGCCAGCAGTGAGCGAGCGGGAGGGGGAAAAGATACGCAGTATTTT. Protein sequence: CASSERAGGGKDTQYF.

This chain uses TRBV6-5 with TRBJ2-3; D gene ambiguous. CDR1 and CDR2 (germline): MNHEY, SVGAGI. Trimming took 4 bases from V and 6 from J, leaving 8 bases between them. CDR3 length: 12 amino acids. As DNA, the CDR3 is TGTGCCAGCAGTTCCCGGTGGGATACGCAGTATTTT. This gives the protein CASSSRWDTQYF.

The rearrangement links TRBV29-1 to TRBJ2-1, with D unresolved. V lost 3 bases, J lost 7 bases, and 7 bases lay in between. The CDR3 length is 11 residues. Germline CDR1 and CDR2: SQVTM and ANQGSEA. The CDR3 nucleotides read TGCAGCGTTGATACTGTGAATGAGCAGTTCTTC. It specifies CSVDTVNEQFF.

The V gene is TRBV28, the J gene TRBJ1-5; 9 bases agree with TRBD1. This CDR3 is built from 16 residues. Per germline, CDR1 MDHEN and CDR2 SYDVKM. With V trimmed by 7 bases and J by 5 bases, 12 bases remained unmatched. CDR3 loop: CASNSGGTGLDQPQHF. DNA for the CDR3: TGTGCCAGCAACTCGGGGGGGACAGGGCTGGATCAGCCCCAGCATTTT.

The chain combines TRBV4-1 with TRBJ1-3; D perhaps matches TRBD1 (6 bases). The CDR3 contains 15 residues. V was trimmed by 1 base and J by 0 bases, leaving 7 bases between them. Per germline, CDR1 MGHRA and CDR2 YSYEKL. The CDR3 reads CASSQGQVSGNTIYF. The CDR3 nucleotides read TGCGCCAGCAGCCAAGGACAGGTCTCTGGAAACACCATATATTTT.

This clone has only a few counts. The chain uses TRBV4-3 and TRBJ2-7; 9 bases agree with TRBD2. Germline V gene sequence: CDR1 LGHNA, CDR2 YSLEER. V lost 2 bases and J lost 6; bases outside the gene matches: 11. The CDR3 loop spans 16 amino acids. The CDR3 DNA sequence: TGCGCCAGCAGCCAATCGTCTGGCGGGGGGGCATTCGAGCAGTACTTC. Its translation is CASSQSSGGGAFEQYF.

This chain connects TRBV18 to TRBJ2-1; possibly TRBD2 for D (6 bases). V was shortened by 6 bases and J by 6 bases, with 21 bases between the two germline ends. The CDR3 runs to 16 residues. Per germline, CDR1 KGHSH and CDR2 LQKENI. CDR3 in amino acids: CASSPPGTGVSNEQFF. The CDR3 DNA is TGTGCCAGCTCTCCCCCCGGGACTGGCGTCTCCAATGAGCAGTTCTTC.